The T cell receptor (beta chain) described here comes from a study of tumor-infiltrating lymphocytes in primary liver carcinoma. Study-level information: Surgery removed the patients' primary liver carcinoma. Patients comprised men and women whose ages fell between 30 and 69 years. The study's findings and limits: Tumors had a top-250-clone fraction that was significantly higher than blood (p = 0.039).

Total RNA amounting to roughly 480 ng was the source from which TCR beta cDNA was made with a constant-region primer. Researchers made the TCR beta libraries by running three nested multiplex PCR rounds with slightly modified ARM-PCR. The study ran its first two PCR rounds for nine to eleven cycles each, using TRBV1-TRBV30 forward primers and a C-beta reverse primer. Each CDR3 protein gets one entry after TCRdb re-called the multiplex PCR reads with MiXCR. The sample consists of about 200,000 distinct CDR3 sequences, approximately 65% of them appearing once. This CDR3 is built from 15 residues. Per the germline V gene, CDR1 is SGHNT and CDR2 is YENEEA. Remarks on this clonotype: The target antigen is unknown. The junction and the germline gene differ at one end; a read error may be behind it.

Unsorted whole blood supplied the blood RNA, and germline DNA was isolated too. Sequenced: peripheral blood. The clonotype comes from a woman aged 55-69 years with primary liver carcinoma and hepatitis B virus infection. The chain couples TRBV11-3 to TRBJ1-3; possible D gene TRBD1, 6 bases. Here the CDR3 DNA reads TGTACCAGCGGCCGCACGACAGGAGGAGGAAACACCATATATTTT. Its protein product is CTSGRTTGGGNTIYF.